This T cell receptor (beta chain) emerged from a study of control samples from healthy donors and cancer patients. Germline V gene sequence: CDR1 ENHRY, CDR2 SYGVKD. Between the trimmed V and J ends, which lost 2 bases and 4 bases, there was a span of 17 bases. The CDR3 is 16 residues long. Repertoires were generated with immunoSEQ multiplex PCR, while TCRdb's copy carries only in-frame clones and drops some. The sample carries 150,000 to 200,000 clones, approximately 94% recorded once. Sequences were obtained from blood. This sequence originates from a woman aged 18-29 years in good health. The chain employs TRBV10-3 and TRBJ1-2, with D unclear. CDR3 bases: TGTGCCATCAGTGAGCCGGCAGCTCCTGAATCCTATGGCTACACCTTC. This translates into CAISEPAAPESYGYTF.